The clone carrying this TCR beta chain came up many times. This entry belongs to a study of read filtering for tumor transcriptome and immune sequencing. Molecular barcoded adaptors covering alpha/delta and beta/gamma chains were used on around 400 ng RNA. TCRdb re-derived calls from the reads in MiXCR, one entry per CDR3 protein. The sample has some 120,000 distinct CDR3 sequences; over 10% are singletons. The CDR3 runs to 14 residues. Germline CDR1 reads SEHNR; CDR2 reads FQNEAQ (reference sequence). Trimming at V came to 3 bases and at J to 4 bases, leaving 3 bases not matched to a gene. The chain uses TRBV7-9 and TRBJ2-1, with 7 nucleotides matching TRBD2. Sequencing was performed on a population of CD138-negative cells sorted from bone marrow. This clonotype was obtained from a donor at least 40 years old with multiple myeloma. The CDR3 region is CASSFDGRYNEQFF. The CDR3 nucleotides read TGTGCCAGCAGCTTCGACGGGAGGTACAATGAGCAGTTCTTC.